The 26 T cell receptor beta chains in this list originate from one sample, sequenced in a study of blood T cell repertoires in COVID-19. Here immunoSEQ multiplex PCR was the method, and the copy in TCRdb shows in-frame clones only, minus some. Here the sample spans around 130,000 clones, about four fifths being singletons. Sequences were obtained from peripheral blood. These receptors were collected from a woman aged 55-69 years with acute or convalescent COVID-19.

The V gene is TRBV19, the J gene TRBJ1-5, with a possible D match to TRBD1 (6 bases). The CDR3 consists of 14 residues. Deletions cut 6 bases from V and 4 bases from J, with 13 bases between. Germline V gives CDR1 LNHDA, CDR2 SQIVND (reference sequence). CDR3 DNA sequence: TGTGCCAGTAGCTTACAGGGAGCAAATCAGCCCCAGCATTTT. This encodes CASSLQGANQPQHF.

This chain connects TRBV3-1 (or the pseudogene TRBV3-2) to TRBJ1-2; D may be TRBD1 (5 bases). V lost 3 bases, J lost 7 bases, and 12 bases lay in between. CDR1 and CDR2 (germline): LGHDT, YNNKEL (reference sequence). The CDR3 is made up of 13 amino acids. CDR3 DNA sequence: TGTGCCAGCAGCCAGCTGGCAGGGTCTGGCTACACCTTC. It specifies CASSQLAGSGYTF.

V is TRBV11-2 and J is TRBJ2-3; 9 bases align to TRBD1. J was trimmed by 7 bases and V by 8 bases; bases with no gene match: 13. This CDR3 spans 15 amino acids. Germline CDR1 is SGHAT and CDR2 is FQNNGV. CDR3 loop: CASRQPGQGVNTQYF. In DNA, the CDR3 is TGTGCCAGCCGACAGCCGGGACAGGGAGTAAATACGCAGTATTTT.

J is TRBJ2-3 and V is TRBV7-9, with 10 bases that match TRBD1. Trimming took 3 bases from V and 6 from J; bases not matched to a gene: 9. CDR3 length: 16 amino acids. The germline CDR1 and CDR2 sequences are SEHNR and FQNEAQ (reference sequence). This CDR3 is CASSLPGTGAKDTQYF. The CDR3 DNA sequence: TGTGCCAGCAGCTTGCCCGGGACAGGGGCAAAGGATACGCAGTATTTT.

This clone was counted a single time. The rearrangement uses TRBV19 and TRBJ1-1; D perhaps matches TRBD1 (6 bases). CDR1 is LNHDA, CDR2 SQIVND, per germline (reference sequence). The CDR3 is 13 amino acids. With 6 bases removed from V and 2 bases from J, the gap between germline ends came to 10 bases. The CDR3 reads CASSGQTNTEAFF. The CDR3 DNA sequence: TGTGCCAGTAGCGGACAGACTAACACTGAAGCTTTCTTT.

The genes are TRBV29-1 and TRBJ2-1; D perhaps matches TRBD1 (6 bases). With 3 bases removed from V and 4 bases from J, the gap between germline ends came to 13 bases. The CDR3 loop spans 14 amino acids. CDR1 SQVTM and CDR2 ANQGSEA come from the germline V gene. In nucleotides, the CDR3 is TGCAGCGTTGACGAAGGGACACCTTACAATGAGCAGTTCTTC. It yields the protein CSVDEGTPYNEQFF.

The chain joins TRBV6-5 to TRBJ1-3; D uncertain. V shed 0 bases and J shed 4 bases, with 13 bases lying between them. This CDR3 region has 16 residues. Germline CDR1 and CDR2: MNHEY and SVGAGI. CDR3 sequence reads: CASSYSIYGFGNTIYF. As DNA, the CDR3 is TGTGCCAGCAGTTACTCGATTTACGGGTTCGGAAACACCATATATTTT.

The gene calls are TRBV28 and TRBJ2-1, with 9 nucleotides matching TRBD1. V lost 7 bases to trimming and J lost 8 bases; unmatched junction nucleotides: 6. The CDR3 loop spans 13 amino acids. CDR1 and CDR2 (germline): MDHEN, SYDVKM. CDR3 nucleotide sequence: TGTGCCAGCAAGACAGGGGGTATCGATGAGCAGTTCTTC. Amino acid sequence: CASKTGGIDEQFF.

This clone appeared once. This rearrangement joins TRBV7-9 to TRBJ1-1; TRBD1 matches 11 bases. The length of the CDR3 is 15 residues. CDR1 is SEHNR, CDR2 FQNEAQ, per germline (reference sequence). The J segment lost 4 bases and the V segment lost 5 bases, leaving 6 bases of the junction unmatched. The CDR3 loop is CASSRTGGPLTEAFF. CDR3 DNA sequence: TGTGCCAGCAGCCGGACAGGGGGCCCCCTCACTGAAGCTTTCTTT. Supplemented by reference TRBV7-9 and TRBJ1-1, the full variable domain reads DTGVSQNPRHKITKRGQNVTFRCDPISEHNRLYWYRQTLGQGPEFLTYFQNEAQLEKSRLLSDRFSAERPKGSFSTLEIQRTEQGDSAMYLCASSRTGGPLTEAFFGQGTRLTVV.

The chain employs TRBV5-1 and TRBJ2-7, with TRBD1 as a possible D gene (6 bases). Germline CDR1 is SGHRS and CDR2 is YFSETQ. V dropped 0 bases and J dropped 2 bases, with 9 bases sitting between them. There are 14 residues in the CDR3. DNA for the CDR3: TGCGCCAGCAGCTTGGACCCAGGGGCCTACGAGCAGTACTTC. Its translation is CASSLDPGAYEQYF.

This clone is a singleton in its sample. This rearrangement joins TRBV5-1 to TRBJ2-7; 8 bases map to TRBD1. Germline trimming cut 3 bases from V and 4 bases from J; bases unmatched to any gene: 6. The CDR3 is 14 residues long. The V gene's germline CDR1 is SGHRS and CDR2 YFSETQ. CDR3 region: CASSCRDRFYEQYV. The CDR3 nucleotides read TGCGCCAGCAGCTGCCGGGACAGGTTTTACGAGCAGTACGTC.

The V and J genes are TRBV5-1 and TRBJ1-2; the match to TRBD1 covers 7 bases. The length of the CDR3 is 15 residues. Looked up from germline, CDR1 is SGHRS and CDR2 is YFSETQ. The trim removed 0 bases at V and 6 bases at J, leaving 8 bases unmatched. As DNA, the CDR3 is TGCGCCAGCAGCTTGGGTGTGACAGGGACGGATGGCTACACCTTC. Its protein product is CASSLGVTGTDGYTF.

The J gene is TRBJ1-5, the V gene TRBV24-1, with 8 bases matching TRBD1. In germline, CDR1 is KGHDR, CDR2 SFDVKD. This CDR3 spans 13 amino acids. Losses at the gene ends were 5 bases for V and 7 bases for J; bases not matched to a gene: 3. CDR3: CATSGQGKQPQHF. DNA for the CDR3: TGTGCCACCAGTGGACAGGGGAAACAGCCCCAGCATTTT.

The gene calls are TRBV6-5 and TRBJ1-1; 10 bases line up with TRBD1. V shed 5 bases and J 1 base; nucleotides not matched to a gene: 4. CDR1 MNHEY and CDR2 SVGAGI come from the germline V gene. The CDR3 is 15 residues long. The CDR3 is CASSLGQGGNTEAFF. CDR3 bases: TGTGCCAGCAGTCTTGGACAGGGGGGGAACACTGAAGCTTTCTTT.

This clone was found once. This sequence joins TRBV27 and TRBJ1-1, with 8 positions matching TRBD1. The length of the CDR3 is 14 residues. With V trimmed by 7 bases and J by 0 bases, 4 bases remained unmatched. Germline loops: CDR1 MNHEY, CDR2 SMNVEV (reference sequence). DNA for the CDR3: TGTGCCAGCAAACTACAGGGGGTGAACACTGAAGCTTTCTTT. The encoded protein is CASKLQGVNTEAFF.

The V call is TRBV29-1, the J call TRBJ1-5; D may be TRBD1 (6 bases). Trimming removed 4 bases from V and 1 base from J, with 8 bases in between. The CDR3 length is 13 residues. CDR1 and CDR2 from the germline V gene are SQVTM and ANQGSEA. The CDR3 region is CSVGRGSNQPQHF. DNA for the CDR3: TGCAGCGTTGGCAGGGGAAGCAATCAGCCCCAGCATTTT.

This chain uses TRBV25-1 with TRBJ2-3; weak D call: TRBD2 (6 bases). CDR3 length equals 17 residues. Trimming removed 2 bases at V and 1 base at J, with 16 bases between. The germline gives CDR1 MGHDK, CDR2 SYGVNS. The chain's CDR3 is CASSEPFSGRGTDTQYF. The CDR3 nucleotides read TGTGCCAGCAGTGAACCCTTTAGCGGAAGAGGCACAGATACGCAGTATTTT. The full variable domain, rest sourced from reference TRBV25-1 and TRBJ2-3, is EADIYQTPRYLVIGTGKKITLECSQTMGHDKMYWYQQDPGMELHLIHYSYGVNSTEKGDLSSESTVSRIRTEHFPLTLESARPSHTSQYLCASSEPFSGRGTDTQYFGPGTRLTVL.

This chain links TRBV7-9 with TRBJ1-1; D is ambiguous. V was clipped by 4 bases and J by 3 bases, with 9 bases between them. The CDR3 has 13 amino acids. Germline CDR1 is SEHNR and CDR2 is FQNEAQ (reference sequence). The CDR3 sequence is CASSSFEDTEAFF. CDR3 DNA sequence: TGTGCCAGCAGCTCCTTTGAGGACACTGAAGCTTTCTTT.

The rearrangement joins TRBV19 to TRBJ1-5; D unresolved. CDR3 length: 13 residues. The V and J ends lost 5 bases and 8 bases respectively, with 13 bases between them. From germline, CDR1 is LNHDA and CDR2 SQIVND (reference sequence). The CDR3 DNA sequence: TGTGCCAGTAGTTTGGACGGGGAGAAGCCCCAGCATTTT. Encoded protein: CASSLDGEKPQHF.

Only one count was recorded for this clone. The V gene is TRBV29-1, the J gene TRBJ2-3; maybe TRBD2 (6 bases). The length of the CDR3 is 14 residues. V lost 3 bases to trimming and J lost 0 bases, with 10 bases between them. The germline gives CDR1 SQVTM, CDR2 ANQGSEA. The CDR3, as DNA: TGCAGCGTTGAGCGGGGTCCTAGCACAGATACGCAGTATTTT. It is translated as CSVERGPSTDTQYF.

CDR3 sequence reads: CASSTRTDQPQHF. Here the CDR3 DNA reads TGTGCCAGTAGTACCAGGACAGATCAGCCCCAGCATTTT. The gene calls are TRBV19 and TRBJ1-5, with D possibly TRBD1 on 6 matching bases. Germline CDR1 is LNHDA and CDR2 is SQIVND (reference sequence). With 4 bases removed from V and 5 bases from J, the gap between germline ends came to 9 bases. This CDR3 is 13 amino acids long.

J is TRBJ2-6 and V is TRBV18; the D gene is possibly TRBD2 (5 bases). The CDR3 runs 18 residues. V was cut by 0 bases and J by 1 base, with 13 bases left in between. The germline CDR1 and CDR2 sequences are KGHSH and LQKENI. This CDR3 reads CASSPPTGSLSGANVLTF. For the CDR3, the DNA is TGTGCCAGCTCACCACCGACGGGGAGTTTGTCTGGGGCCAACGTCCTGACTTTC.

The gene calls are TRBV7-2 and TRBJ1-2, with a weak D call TRBD1 (6 bases). CDR3 length equals 15 residues. With 5 bases removed from V and 4 bases from J, the gap between germline ends came to 17 bases. Per the germline V gene, CDR1 is SGHTA and CDR2 is FQGNSA. The CDR3 DNA reads TGTGCCAGCAGCAACAGAGGACAGACCTCCTATGGCTACACCTTC. Amino acids: CASSNRGQTSYGYTF.

The chain is built from TRBV7-9 and TRBJ1-1, with D unresolved. Germline V gives CDR1 SEHNR, CDR2 FQNEAQ (reference sequence). V lost 4 bases and J 5 bases, leaving 11 bases between the germline ends. The CDR3 is 13 amino acids. The CDR3 sequence: CASSSVASTEAFF. CDR3 coding DNA: TGTGCCAGCAGCTCGGTCGCTTCGACTGAAGCTTTCTTT.

This chain links TRBV5-1 with TRBJ2-3; 13 nucleotides align to TRBD2. CDR1 and CDR2 from the germline V gene are SGHRS and YFSETQ. There are 18 residues in the CDR3. After removal of 4 bases from V and 2 bases from J, the junction contained 10 bases not matched to a gene. The CDR3 nucleotides read TGCGCCAGCAGCGTAGGGACTAGCGGGGTAATCAACACAGATACGCAGTATTTT. This translates into CASSVGTSGVINTDTQYF.

CDR3: CASSYQEGGGMNEQFF. Written as DNA, the CDR3 is TGTGCCAGCAGTTACCAGGAAGGGGGGGGAATGAATGAGCAGTTCTTC. The chain is built from TRBV11-1 and TRBJ2-1, with a tentative D call TRBD2 (7 bases). CDR3 length equals 16 residues. V was trimmed by 6 bases and J by 7 bases, leaving 22 bases between them. Germline lookup yields CDR1 SGHAT and CDR2 FQDESV (reference sequence).